The rows below give T cell receptor beta chains drawn from one sample of a study of neurological immune-mediated disorders. A single record per CDR3 protein comes from TCRdb applying MiXCR to the 5' RACE reads. The sample holds fewer than 30,000 distinct CDR3 sequences; roughly 7% are singletons and the top ten take under 5.5%. Sequences were obtained from PBMCs. The receptors were gathered from a woman aged 40 to 50 in good health. CDR3s include the opening cysteine and the closing phenylalanine or tryptophan. The D gene is left open where the match is weak. Sizes are listed as once, few, many or a size class.

v_gene: TRBV4-1
j_gene: TRBJ2-3
len: 15
d_gene: TRBD1
abundance: many
CDR3aa: CASSQRDRETDTQYF
CDR3nt: TGCGCCAGCAGCCAAAGGGACAGGGAAACAGATACGCAGTATTTT

v_gene: TRBV20-1
j_gene: TRBJ2-2
len: 15
d_gene: NA
abundance: many
CDR3aa: CSTSEPHLNTGELFF
CDR3nt: TGCAGTACCTCCGAACCCCACTTGAACACCGGGGAGCTGTTTTTT

v_gene: TRBV28
j_gene: TRBJ1-1
len: 12
d_gene: NA
abundance: many
CDR3aa: CASSAPRVEAFF
CDR3nt: TGTGCCAGCAGTGCTCCCAGGGTTGAAGCTTTCTTT

v_gene: TRBV20-1
j_gene: TRBJ1-1
len: 14
d_gene: TRBD1
abundance: many
CDR3aa: CSATKDRGNTEAFF
CDR3nt: TGCAGTGCGACGAAGGACAGGGGGAACACTGAAGCTTTCTTT

v_gene: TRBV7-2
j_gene: TRBJ2-3
len: 17
d_gene: NA
abundance: many
CDR3aa: CASSSNPQQGRTDTQYF
CDR3nt: TGTGCCAGCAGCTCCAACCCCCAACAGGGACGCACAGATACGCAGTATTTT

v_gene: TRBV7-2
j_gene: TRBJ2-7
len: 16
d_gene: TRBD1
abundance: medium-sized
CDR3aa: CASSLGMKGAKDEQYF
CDR3nt: TGTGCCAGCAGCTTAGGAATGAAGGGGGCGAAGGACGAGCAGTACTTC

v_gene: TRBV27
j_gene: TRBJ2-7
len: 13
d_gene: NA
abundance: many
CDR3aa: CASSPSLAYEQYF
CDR3nt: TGTGCCAGCAGTCCATCCCTCGCCTACGAGCAGTACTTC

v_gene: TRBV9
j_gene: TRBJ2-3
len: 17
d_gene: NA
abundance: many
CDR3aa: CASSAGTQLIGSDTQYF
CDR3nt: TGTGCCAGCAGCGCGGGGACTCAACTCATTGGGTCAGATACGCAGTATTTT

v_gene: TRBV7-2
j_gene: TRBJ2-7
len: 15
d_gene: TRBD2
abundance: many
CDR3aa: CASSLAVAGAYEQYF
CDR3nt: TGTGCCAGCAGCTTAGCGGTAGCGGGGGCCTACGAGCAGTACTTC

v_gene: TRBV4-2
j_gene: TRBJ2-7
len: 12
d_gene: NA
abundance: many
CDR3aa: CASSQVGYEQYF
CDR3nt: TGTGCCAGCAGCCAAGTGGGGTACGAGCAGTACTTC

v_gene: TRBV7-8
j_gene: TRBJ2-1
len: 12
d_gene: TRBD2
abundance: many
CDR3aa: CASSPRGDEQFF
CDR3nt: TGTGCCAGCAGCCCCCGGGGGGATGAGCAGTTCTTC